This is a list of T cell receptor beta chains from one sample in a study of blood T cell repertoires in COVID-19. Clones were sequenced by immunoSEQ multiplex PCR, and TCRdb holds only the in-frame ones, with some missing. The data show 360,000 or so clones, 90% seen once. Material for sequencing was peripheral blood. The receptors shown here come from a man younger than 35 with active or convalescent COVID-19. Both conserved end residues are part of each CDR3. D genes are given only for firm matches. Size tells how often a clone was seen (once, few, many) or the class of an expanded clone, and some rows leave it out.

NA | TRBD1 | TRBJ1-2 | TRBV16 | TGTGCCAGCAGCCAATCCGGGACAGGGGCGCGCAAGACTGGCTACACCTTC | CASSQSGTGARKTGYTF
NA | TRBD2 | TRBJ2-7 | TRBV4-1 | TGCGCCAGCAGCCAAGTCGATCCTAGCGGGGGAATCTACGAGCAGTACTTC | CASSQVDPSGGIYEQYF
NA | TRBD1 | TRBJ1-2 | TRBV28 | TGTGCCAGCAGTTTTAGACAGGGCGGCTACACCTTC | CASSFRQGGYTF
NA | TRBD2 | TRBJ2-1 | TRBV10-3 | TGTGCCATCATGCAGCGGGAAGGCTCCTACAATGAGCAGTTCTTC | CAIMQREGSYNEQFF
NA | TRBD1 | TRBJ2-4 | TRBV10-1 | TGCGCCAGCAGTGAACCCGGGACAGGTCGGTACTTC | CASSEPGTGRYF
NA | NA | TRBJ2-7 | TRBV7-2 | TGTGCCAGCAGCTTTCAGTACGAGCAGTACTTC | CASSFQYEQYF
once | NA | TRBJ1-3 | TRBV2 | TGTGCCAGCACGGCGAGACCAGGGATCCTCTCTGGAAACACCATATATTTT | CASTARPGILSGNTIYF
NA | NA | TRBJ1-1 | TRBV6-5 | TGTGCCAGCAGTTACTCGGTGCAGGGGACCACTGAAGCTTTCTTT | CASSYSVQGTTEAFF
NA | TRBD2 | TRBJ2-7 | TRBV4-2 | TGTGCCAGCAGCCAAACTAGCGGGTCAAGATACCCCTACGAGCAGTACTTC | CASSQTSGSRYPYEQYF
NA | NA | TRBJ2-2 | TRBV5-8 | TGTGCCAGCAGCTTCCGCCGAACAATCAACACCGGGGAGCTGTTTTTT | CASSFRRTINTGELFF
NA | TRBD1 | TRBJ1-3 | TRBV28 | TGTGCCAGCAGTCTTCTGGGACAGGGGGCCAGAACCGGAAACACCATATATTTT | CASSLLGQGARTGNTIYF
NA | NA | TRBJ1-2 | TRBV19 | TGTGCCAGTAGTATCCGCGGGGCCGACCTATATGGCTACACCTTC | CASSIRGADLYGYTF
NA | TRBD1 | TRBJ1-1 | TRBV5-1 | TGCGCCAGCAGCTCCAACAGGGGGCAGACCGCTTTCTTT | CASSSNRGQTAFF
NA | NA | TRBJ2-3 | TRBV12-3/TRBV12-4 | TGTGCCAGCAGTAATAGTGAAACAGATACGCAGTATTTT | CASSNSETDTQYF
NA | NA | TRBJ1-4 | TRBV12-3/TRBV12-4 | TGTGCCAGCAGTCCTAGACAGGAAAAACTGTTTTTT | CASSPRQEKLFF
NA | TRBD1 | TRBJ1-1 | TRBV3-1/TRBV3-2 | TGTGCCAGCAGCCAATCAGGGGGGAACACTGAAGCTTTCTTT | CASSQSGGNTEAFF
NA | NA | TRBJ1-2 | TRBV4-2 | TGTGCCAGCAGCCAAGATTATACAGGGTTAAATGGCTACACCTTC | CASSQDYTGLNGYTF
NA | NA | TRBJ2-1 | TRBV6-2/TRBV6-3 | TGTGCCAGCAGTTACCCGCAGGTGGGGCAGTTCTTC | CASSYPQVGQFF
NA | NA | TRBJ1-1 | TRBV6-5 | TGTGCCAGCAACCGGGAGGTAGGGAACACTGAAGCTTTCTTT | CASNREVGNTEAFF
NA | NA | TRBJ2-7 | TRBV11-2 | TGTGCCAGCAGCTTAGGCAGCTACGAGCAGTACTTC | CASSLGSYEQYF
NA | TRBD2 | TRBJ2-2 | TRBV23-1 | TGCGCCAGCGGCCGGGGAGGGGCGCGAACCGGGGAGCTGTTTTTT | CASGRGGARTGELFF
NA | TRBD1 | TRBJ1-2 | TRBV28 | TGTGCCAGCAGCACCCGGGACAGGCCGGCGGGGGGCTACACCTTC | CASSTRDRPAGGYTF
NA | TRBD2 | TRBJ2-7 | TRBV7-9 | TGTGCCAGCAGCTTAGGAGCGGGCGGGGGTTACTACGAGCAGTACTTC | CASSLGAGGGYYEQYF